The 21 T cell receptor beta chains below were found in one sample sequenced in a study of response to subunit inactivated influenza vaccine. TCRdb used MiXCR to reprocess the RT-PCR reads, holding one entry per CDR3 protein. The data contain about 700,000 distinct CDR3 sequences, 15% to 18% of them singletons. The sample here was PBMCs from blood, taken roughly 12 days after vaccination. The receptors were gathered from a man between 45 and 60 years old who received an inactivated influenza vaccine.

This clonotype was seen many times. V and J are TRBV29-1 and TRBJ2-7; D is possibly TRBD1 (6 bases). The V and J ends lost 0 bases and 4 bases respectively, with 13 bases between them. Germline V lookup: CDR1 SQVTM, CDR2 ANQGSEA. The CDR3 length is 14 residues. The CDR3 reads CSVEDSGTNYEQYF. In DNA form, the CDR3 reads TGCAGCGTTGAAGATTCCGGGACAAATTACGAGCAGTACTTC.

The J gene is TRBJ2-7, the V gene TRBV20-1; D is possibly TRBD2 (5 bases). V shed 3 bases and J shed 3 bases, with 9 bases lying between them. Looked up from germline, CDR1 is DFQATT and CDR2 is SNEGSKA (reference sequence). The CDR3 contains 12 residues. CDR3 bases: TGCAGTGCTAGTCGAGACTACTACGAGCAGTACTTC. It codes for CSASRDYYEQYF.

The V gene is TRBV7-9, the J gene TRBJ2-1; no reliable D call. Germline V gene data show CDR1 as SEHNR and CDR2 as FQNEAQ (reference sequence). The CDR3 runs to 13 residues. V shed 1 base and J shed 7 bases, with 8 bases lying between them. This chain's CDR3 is CASSLVGKNEQFF. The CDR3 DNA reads TGTGCCAGCAGCTTAGTTGGAAAAAATGAGCAGTTCTTC.

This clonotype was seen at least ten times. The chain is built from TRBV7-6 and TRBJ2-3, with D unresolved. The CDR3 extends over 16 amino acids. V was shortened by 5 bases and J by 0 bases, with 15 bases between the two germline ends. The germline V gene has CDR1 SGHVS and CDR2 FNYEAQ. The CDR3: CASSPRSGSSTDTQYF. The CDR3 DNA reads TGTGCCAGCAGCCCCCGCTCTGGTAGCAGCACAGATACGCAGTATTTT.

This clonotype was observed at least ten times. Written as DNA, the CDR3 is TGTGCCAGCAGACCAGGGGGCGAAACTGAAGCTTTCTTT. As protein: CASRPGGETEAFF. The chain uses TRBV6-2 or TRBV6-3 and TRBJ1-1, with TRBD1 identical over 8 bases. Germline V gives CDR1 MNHEY, CDR2 SVGEGT. The CDR3 has 13 amino acids. Losses at the gene ends were 6 bases for V and 5 bases for J; bases not matched to a gene: 5.

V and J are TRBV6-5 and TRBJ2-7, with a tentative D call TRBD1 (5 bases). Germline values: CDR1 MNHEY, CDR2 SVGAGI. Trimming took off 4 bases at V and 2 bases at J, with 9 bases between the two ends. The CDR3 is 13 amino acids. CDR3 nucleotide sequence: TGTGCCAGCAGTTCGACAGTTACCTACGAGCAGTACTTC. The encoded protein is CASSSTVTYEQYF.

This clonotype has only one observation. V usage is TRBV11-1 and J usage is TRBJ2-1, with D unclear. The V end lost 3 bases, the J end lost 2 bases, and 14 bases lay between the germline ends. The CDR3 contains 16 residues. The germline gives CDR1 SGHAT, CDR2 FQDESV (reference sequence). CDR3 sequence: CASSLSVGNPYNEQFF. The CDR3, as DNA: TGTGCCAGCAGCTTGAGTGTAGGGAACCCCTACAATGAGCAGTTCTTC.

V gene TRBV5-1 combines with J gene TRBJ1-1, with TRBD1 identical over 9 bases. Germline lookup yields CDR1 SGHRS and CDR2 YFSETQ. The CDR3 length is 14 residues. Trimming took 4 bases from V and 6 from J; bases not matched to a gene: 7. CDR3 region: CASSPRTGDSEAFF. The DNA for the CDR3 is TGCGCCAGCAGCCCCAGGACAGGGGACTCTGAAGCTTTCTTT.

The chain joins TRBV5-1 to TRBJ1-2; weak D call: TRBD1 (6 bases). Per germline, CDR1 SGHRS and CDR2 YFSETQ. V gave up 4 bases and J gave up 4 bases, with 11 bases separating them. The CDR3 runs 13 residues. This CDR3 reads CASSIDRLYGYTF. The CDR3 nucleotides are TGCGCCAGCAGCATCGACAGGCTCTATGGCTACACCTTC.

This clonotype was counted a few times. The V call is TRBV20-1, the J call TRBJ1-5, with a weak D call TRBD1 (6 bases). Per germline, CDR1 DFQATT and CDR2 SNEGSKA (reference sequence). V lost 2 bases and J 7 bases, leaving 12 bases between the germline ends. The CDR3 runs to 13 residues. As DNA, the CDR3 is TGCAGTGCTAGAAGAACAGGGTACCAGCCCCAGCATTTT. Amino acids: CSARRTGYQPQHF.

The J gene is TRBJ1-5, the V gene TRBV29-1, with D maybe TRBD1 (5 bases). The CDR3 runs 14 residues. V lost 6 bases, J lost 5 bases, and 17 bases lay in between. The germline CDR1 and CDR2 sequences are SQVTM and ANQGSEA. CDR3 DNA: TGCAGCGTCGGAGGGGTGGGCAGGGATCAGCCCCAGCATTTT. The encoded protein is CSVGGVGRDQPQHF.

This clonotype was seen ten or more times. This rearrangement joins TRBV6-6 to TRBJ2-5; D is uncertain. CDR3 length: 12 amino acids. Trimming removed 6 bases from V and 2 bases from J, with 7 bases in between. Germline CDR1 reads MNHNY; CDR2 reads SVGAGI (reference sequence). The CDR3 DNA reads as TGTGCCAGCAGAGCCGTACAAGAGACCCAGTACTTC. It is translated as CASRAVQETQYF.

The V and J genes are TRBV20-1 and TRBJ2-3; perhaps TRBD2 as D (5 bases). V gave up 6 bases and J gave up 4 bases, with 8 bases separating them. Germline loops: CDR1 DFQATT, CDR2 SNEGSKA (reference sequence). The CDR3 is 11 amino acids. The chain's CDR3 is CSARTPDTQYF. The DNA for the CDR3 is TGCAGTGCAAGGACTCCAGATACGCAGTATTTT.

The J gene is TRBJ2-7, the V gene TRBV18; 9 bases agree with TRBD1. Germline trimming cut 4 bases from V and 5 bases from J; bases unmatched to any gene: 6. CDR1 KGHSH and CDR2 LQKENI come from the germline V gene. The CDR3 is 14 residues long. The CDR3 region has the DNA TGTGCCAGCTCACAGGGACAGGGTAGCCACGAGCAGTACTTC. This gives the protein CASSQGQGSHEQYF.

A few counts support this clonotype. The CDR3 coding sequence is TGCAGTGCTAGACCGACTACGAACACCGGGGAGCTGTTTTTT. This translates into CSARPTTNTGELFF. The chain employs TRBV20-1 and TRBJ2-2, with a tentative D call TRBD2 (5 bases). The germline CDR1 and CDR2 sequences are DFQATT and SNEGSKA (reference sequence). The V end lost 2 bases, the J end lost 0 bases, and 7 bases lay between the germline ends. The CDR3 loop spans 14 amino acids.

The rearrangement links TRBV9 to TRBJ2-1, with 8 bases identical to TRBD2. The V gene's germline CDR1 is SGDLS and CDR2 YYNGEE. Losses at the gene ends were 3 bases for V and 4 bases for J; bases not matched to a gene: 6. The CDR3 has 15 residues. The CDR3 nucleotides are TGTGCCAGCAGCGGGGGACTAGGGGCATACAATGAGCAGTTCTTC. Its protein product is CASSGGLGAYNEQFF.

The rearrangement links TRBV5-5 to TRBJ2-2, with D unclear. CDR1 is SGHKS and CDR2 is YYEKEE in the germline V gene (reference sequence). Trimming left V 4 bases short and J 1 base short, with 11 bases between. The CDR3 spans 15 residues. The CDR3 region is CASSGRTENTGELFF. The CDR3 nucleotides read TGTGCCAGCAGCGGAAGGACGGAGAACACCGGGGAGCTGTTTTTT.

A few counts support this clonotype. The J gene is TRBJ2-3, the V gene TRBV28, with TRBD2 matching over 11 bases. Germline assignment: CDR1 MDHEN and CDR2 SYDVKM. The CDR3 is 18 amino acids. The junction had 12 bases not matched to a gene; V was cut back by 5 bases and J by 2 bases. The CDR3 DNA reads TGTGCCAGCAGTCTCAGAAGGCCGACTAGCGGGGCCACAGATACGCAGTATTTT. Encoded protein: CASSLRRPTSGATDTQYF.

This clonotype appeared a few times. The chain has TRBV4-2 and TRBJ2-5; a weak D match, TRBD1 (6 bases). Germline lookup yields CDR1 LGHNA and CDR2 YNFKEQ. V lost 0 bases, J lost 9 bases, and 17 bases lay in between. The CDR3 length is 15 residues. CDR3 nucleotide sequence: TGTGCCAGCAGCCAAGAACAGGGTCAAAGTTCGGCCCAGTACTTC. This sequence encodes CASSQEQGQSSAQYF.

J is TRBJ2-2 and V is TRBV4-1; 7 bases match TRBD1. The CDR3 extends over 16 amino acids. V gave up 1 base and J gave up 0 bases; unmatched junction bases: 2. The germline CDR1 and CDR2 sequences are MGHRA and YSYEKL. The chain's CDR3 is CASSQVGGTNTGELFF. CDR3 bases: TGCGCCAGCAGCCAAGTAGGGGGCACGAACACCGGGGAGCTGTTTTTT.

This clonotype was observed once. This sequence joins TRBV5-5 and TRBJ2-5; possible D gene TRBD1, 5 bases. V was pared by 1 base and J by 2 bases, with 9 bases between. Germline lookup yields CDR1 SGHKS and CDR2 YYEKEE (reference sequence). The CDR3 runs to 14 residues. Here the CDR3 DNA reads TGTGCCAGCAGCTTGTGGCAGGGTCAAGAGACCCAGTACTTC. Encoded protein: CASSLWQGQETQYF.